This passage covers 12 T cell receptor beta chains from one sample sequenced in a study of shared clonotypes between healthy human individuals. The method was immunoSEQ multiplex PCR; TCRdb's version includes in-frame clones alone and lacks a portion of them. Here the sample spans millions of clones, roughly 94% being singletons. Sequencing was done on a sample of naive CD4+ T cells sorted from blood. Subset described: CD45RA+ positively selected. These receptors all come from a young man in good health.

This clone showed up just once. V usage is TRBV7-9 and J usage is TRBJ1-4; no reliable D call. Germline V gene lookup returns CDR1 SEHNR and CDR2 FQNEAQ (reference sequence). The CDR3 consists of 13 residues. V lost 4 bases and J 14 bases, leaving 17 bases between the germline ends. This CDR3 reads CASSSTTVPQLFF. The CDR3 DNA reads as TGTGCCAGCAGCTCGACCACCGTACCACAGCTGTTTTTT.

This clone came up a few times. The chain combines TRBV7-8 with TRBJ1-2; TRBD1 agrees at 8 bases. CDR1 is SGHVS, CDR2 FQNEAQ, per germline. CDR3 size: 13 residues. The J segment lost 8 bases and the V segment lost 1 base, leaving 3 bases of the junction unmatched. Here the CDR3 DNA reads TGTGCCAGCAGCTTAGGACAGGGGAAAGGCTACACCTTC. This encodes CASSLGQGKGYTF.

The rearrangement joins TRBV4-2 to TRBJ1-6; 7 nucleotides line up with TRBD1. The CDR3 has 15 residues. With 3 bases clipped from V and 5 bases from J, the junction kept 4 bases outside the gene matches. Looked up from germline, CDR1 is LGHNA and CDR2 is YNFKEQ. The CDR3 reads CASSQEGANNSPLHF. The CDR3 region has the DNA TGTGCCAGCAGCCAGGAGGGGGCCAATAATTCACCCCTCCACTTT.

A remark on this clone: A much larger clone differs from this one at a single base, so this may be a read error. V usage is TRBV6-1 and J usage is TRBJ2-3; D possibly matches TRBD1 or TRBD2 (5 bases each). The V and J ends lost 8 bases and 1 base respectively, with 10 bases between them. This CDR3 has 13 residues. Germline-derived CDR1 and CDR2 are MNHNS and SASEGT. The CDR3 DNA is TGTGCCAGCGGGCAGGGACGCACAGATACGCAGTATTTT. Its protein product is CASGQGRTDTQYF.

The J gene is TRBJ2-7, the V gene TRBV7-3; D call uncertain. With 5 bases removed from V and 0 bases from J, the gap between germline ends came to 8 bases. The CDR3 is made up of 13 amino acids. Germline CDR1 is SGHTA and CDR2 is FQGTGA. This CDR3 reads CASSLSASYEQYF. CDR3 DNA sequence: TGTGCCAGCAGCCTGAGCGCCTCCTACGAGCAGTACTTC.

This sequence joins TRBV6-1 and TRBJ1-3; D remains unclear. Germline loops: CDR1 MNHNS, CDR2 SASEGT. V was pared by 2 bases and J by 3 bases, with 8 bases between. The CDR3 has 14 amino acids. The CDR3 here is CASSERSFGNTIYF. Written as DNA, the CDR3 is TGTGCCAGCAGTGAAAGGTCATTTGGAAACACCATATATTTT.

The chain is built from TRBV25-1 and TRBJ1-2; 8 nucleotides line up with TRBD1. Per germline, CDR1 MGHDK and CDR2 SYGVNS. This CDR3 region has 14 residues. The V gene end was trimmed by 2 bases and the J gene end by 8 bases; junction bases not matched to a gene: 7. The CDR3 nucleotides read TGTGCCAGCAGTGAACCAGGGGGCGTCTGGGGCTACACCTTC. It is translated as CASSEPGGVWGYTF.

V gene TRBV5-5 combines with J gene TRBJ2-5; 14 nucleotides match TRBD2. V lost 4 bases to trimming and J lost 4 bases; unmatched junction nucleotides: 9. The CDR3 is 17 amino acids. Germline CDR1 is SGHKS and CDR2 is YYEKEE (reference sequence). CDR3 nucleotide sequence: TGTGCCAGCAGCCCCGGGACTAGCGGGAGTATCCGAGAGACCCAGTACTTC. It translates to CASSPGTSGSIRETQYF.

The chain carries TRBV6-5 and TRBJ1-1; weak D call: TRBD1 (6 bases). V lost 6 bases and J lost 4, with 12 bases in between. The CDR3 is 13 amino acids. Germline assignment: CDR1 MNHEY and CDR2 SVGAGI. As DNA, the CDR3 is TGTGCCAGCAGGTTTGGACAGCTCACTGAAGCTTTCTTT. Translating it yields CASRFGQLTEAFF.

This rearrangement joins TRBV10-1 to TRBJ2-1; D assignment may be TRBD1 or TRBD2 (5 bases each). This CDR3 has 12 residues. Germline CDR1 and CDR2: WNHNN and SYGVQD (reference sequence). Trimming took 5 bases from V and 5 from J, leaving 7 bases between them. This CDR3 reads CASSRGNNEQFF. CDR3 nucleotide sequence: TGCGCCAGCAGTCGGGGCAACAATGAGCAGTTCTTC.

With respect to this clone: The same CDR3 also results from other DNA sequences found in this sample. The chain combines TRBV27 with TRBJ1-1, with unresolved D. Germline V gene data show CDR1 as MNHEY and CDR2 as SMNVEV (reference sequence). V was trimmed by 2 bases and J by 2 bases, leaving 6 bases between them. The CDR3 has 13 amino acids. The CDR3 nucleotides are TGTGCCAGCAGTTTAAACCGAAACACTGAAGCTTTCTTT. It is translated as CASSLNRNTEAFF.

V is TRBV19 and J is TRBJ2-3, with 8 positions matching TRBD2. There are 15 residues in the CDR3. CDR1 and CDR2 from the germline V gene are LNHDA and SQIVND (reference sequence). J lost 5 bases, V lost 3 bases, and 7 bases had no gene match. In DNA form, the CDR3 reads TGTGCCAGTAGTATGGAGGGCCTAGCGGGAGATACGCAGTATTTT. This translates into CASSMEGLAGDTQYF.